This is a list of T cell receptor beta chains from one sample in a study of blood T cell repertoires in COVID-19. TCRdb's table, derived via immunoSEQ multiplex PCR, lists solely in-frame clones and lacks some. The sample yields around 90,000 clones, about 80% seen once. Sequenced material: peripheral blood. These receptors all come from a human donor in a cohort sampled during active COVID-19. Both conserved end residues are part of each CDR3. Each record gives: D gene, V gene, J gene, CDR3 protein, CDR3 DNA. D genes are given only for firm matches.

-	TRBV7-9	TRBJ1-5	CASSREGGGPNQPQHF	TGTGCCAGCAGCCGCGAGGGCGGAGGGCCCAATCAGCCCCAGCATTTT
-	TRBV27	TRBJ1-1	CASSYSGNTEAFF	TGTGCCAGCAGTTATTCGGGAAACACTGAAGCTTTCTTT
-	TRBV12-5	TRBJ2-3	CASGPEADTQYF	TGTGCTAGTGGCCCAGAGGCGGATACGCAGTATTTT
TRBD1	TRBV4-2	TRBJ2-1	CASSQMDRGLYNEQFF	TGTGCCAGCAGCCAAATGGACAGGGGTCTATACAATGAGCAGTTCTTC
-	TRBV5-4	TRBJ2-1	CASSLAGVVSYNEQFF	TGTGCCAGCAGCTTGGCGGGAGTCGTCTCCTACAATGAGCAGTTCTTC
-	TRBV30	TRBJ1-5	CAWSTGVSNNQPQHF	TGTGCCTGGAGTACGGGGGTTAGTAACAATCAGCCCCAGCATTTT
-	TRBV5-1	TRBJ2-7	CASSLVGSGSEQYF	TGCGCCAGCAGCTTGGTGGGATCGGGGAGCGAGCAGTACTTC
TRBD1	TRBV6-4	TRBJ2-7	CASRVDRGLHEQYF	TGTGCCAGCAGGGTGGACAGGGGGCTCCACGAGCAGTACTTC
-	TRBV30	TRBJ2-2	CAWSVGVGELFF	TGTGCCTGGAGTGTAGGGGTCGGGGAGCTGTTTTTT
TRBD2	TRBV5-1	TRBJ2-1	CASSTPMSGAYNEQFF	TGCGCCAGCAGCACTCCTATGAGCGGGGCTTACAATGAGCAGTTCTTC
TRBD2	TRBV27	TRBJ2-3	CASSFGGDTDTQYF	TGTGCCAGCAGTTTTGGGGGGGACACAGATACGCAGTATTTT
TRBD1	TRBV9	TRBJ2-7	CASSVEDRGAYEQYF	TGTGCCAGCAGCGTAGAAGACAGGGGGGCCTACGAGCAGTACTTC
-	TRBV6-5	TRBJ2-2	CASSYGARGAGELFF	TGTGCCAGCAGTTACGGGGCGCGGGGAGCCGGGGAGCTGTTTTTT
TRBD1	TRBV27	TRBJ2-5	CASSVDRGSFQETQYF	TGTGCCAGCAGTGTGGACAGGGGAAGTTTCCAAGAGACCCAGTACTTC
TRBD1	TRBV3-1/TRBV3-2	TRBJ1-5	CASSQTGGGNQPQHF	TGTGCCAGCAGCCAGACAGGGGGTGGGAATCAGCCCCAGCATTTT
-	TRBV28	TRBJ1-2	CATRGQSNLNYGYTF	TGTGCCACCCGAGGACAGTCCAACCTTAACTATGGCTACACCTTC
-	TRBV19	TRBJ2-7	CASSPSRSDYEQYF	TGTGCCAGTAGCCCTTCCAGAAGTGACTACGAGCAGTACTTC
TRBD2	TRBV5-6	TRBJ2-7	CASSLAAASGRYEQYF	TGTGCCAGCAGCTTGGCCGCGGCTAGCGGGCGGTACGAGCAGTACTTC